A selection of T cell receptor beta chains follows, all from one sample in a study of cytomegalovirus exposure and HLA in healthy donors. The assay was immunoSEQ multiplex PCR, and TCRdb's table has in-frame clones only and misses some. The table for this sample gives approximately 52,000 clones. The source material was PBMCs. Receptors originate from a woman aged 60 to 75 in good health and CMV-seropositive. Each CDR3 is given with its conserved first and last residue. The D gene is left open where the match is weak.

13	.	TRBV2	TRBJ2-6	TGTGCCAGCAGGTCTTTTGGGGCCAACGTCCTGACTTTC	CASRSFGANVLTF
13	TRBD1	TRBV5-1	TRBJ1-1	TGCGCCAGCAGCGCAGGACAGGGGACTGAAGCTTTCTTT	CASSAGQGTEAFF
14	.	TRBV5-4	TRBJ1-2	TGTGCCAGCAGCACTCCGACAGATAACTATGGCTACACCTTC	CASSTPTDNYGYTF
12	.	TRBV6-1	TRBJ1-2	TGTGCCAGCAGTGTGTTCGGTTATGGCTACACCTTC	CASSVFGYGYTF
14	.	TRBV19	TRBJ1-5	TGTGCCAGTGCCCTAGGAGATAGCAATCAGCCCCAGCATTTT	CASALGDSNQPQHF
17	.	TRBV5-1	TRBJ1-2	TGCGCCAGCAGCTCAATACACTCGAGACCTGGAGACTATGGCTACACCTTC	CASSSIHSRPGDYGYTF
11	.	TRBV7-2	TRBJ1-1	TGTGCCAGCTCGAACGCGGGGGGCGCTTTCTTT	CASSNAGGAFF
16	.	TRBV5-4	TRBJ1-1	TGTGCCAGCAGCTTGGATGGTCAGGGGCCCAAGACTGAAGCTTTCTTT	CASSLDGQGPKTEAFF
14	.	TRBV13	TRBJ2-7	TGTGCCAGCAGCTCGTCAGGGGCCGCCTACGAGCAGTACTTC	CASSSSGAAYEQYF
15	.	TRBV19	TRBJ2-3	TGTGCCAGTAGATCCCAGGGATTTAGCACAGATACGCAGTATTTT	CASRSQGFSTDTQYF
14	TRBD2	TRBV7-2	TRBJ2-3	TGTGCCAGCAGCTTAAGACTAGCGACAGATACGCAGTATTTT	CASSLRLATDTQYF
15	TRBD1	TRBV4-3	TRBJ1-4	TGCGCCAGCAGCCAGGAAGGGACAGGGGGTGAAAAACTGTTTTTT	CASSQEGTGGEKLFF
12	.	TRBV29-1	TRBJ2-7	TGCAGCGTAAGACAGAGCTCCTACGAGCAGTACTTC	CSVRQSSYEQYF
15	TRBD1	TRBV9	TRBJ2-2	TGTGCCAGCACCAGGACAGGGGACAACACCGGGGAGCTGTTTTTT	CASTRTGDNTGELFF
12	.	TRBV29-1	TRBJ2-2	TGCAGCGTTGGGGAGTTCACCGGGGAGCTGTTTTTT	CSVGEFTGELFF
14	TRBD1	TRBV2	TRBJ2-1	TGTGCCAGCATGGCGGGACAGGGCAGGTATGAGCAGTTCTTC	CASMAGQGRYEQFF
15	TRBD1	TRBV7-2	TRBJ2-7	TGTGCCAGCCAACCAGGACCGGGACAGGGGTACGAGCAGTACTTC	CASQPGPGQGYEQYF
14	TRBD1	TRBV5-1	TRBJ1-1	TGCGCCAGCAGCTCGGGACAGGGGGCTTCTGAAGCTTTCTTT	CASSSGQGASEAFF
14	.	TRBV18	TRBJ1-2	TGTGCCAGCTCGTCCACCCGGGACACCTATGGCTACACCTTC	CASSSTRDTYGYTF
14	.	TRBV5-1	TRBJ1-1	TGCGCCAGCAGCTTGGAAATGGAGATCACTGAAGCTTTCTTT	CASSLEMEITEAFF
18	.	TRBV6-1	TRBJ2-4	TGTGCCAGCAGTGGAGTCCCGGGACAAGGTTTTTCCAAAAACATTCAGTACTTC	CASSGVPGQGFSKNIQYF
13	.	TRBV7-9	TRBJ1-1	TGTGCCAGCAGAGGAGGGGATCTGGCTGAAGCTTTCTTT	CASRGGDLAEAFF
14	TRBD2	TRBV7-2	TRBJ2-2	TGTGCCAGCAGCCGGCGGGGGATCACCGGGGAGCTGTTTTTT	CASSRRGITGELFF
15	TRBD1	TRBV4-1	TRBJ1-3	TGCGCCAGCAGCCCAGTTCCAGGGGGCGAAAACACCATATATTTT	CASSPVPGGENTIYF
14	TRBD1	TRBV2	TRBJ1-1	TGTTGCCGGCGCACGGGACAGATGAACACTGAAGCTTTCTTT	CCRRTGQMNTEAFF
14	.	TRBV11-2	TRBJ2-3	TGTGCCAGCAGCCCACGGGGGGCCGCAGATACGCAGTATTTT	CASSPRGAADTQYF
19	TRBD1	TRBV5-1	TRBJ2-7	TGCGCCAGCAGCTTGGGGGTGGCAGGGGGCGGCCTTTTCTCCTACGAGCAGTACTTC	CASSLGVAGGGLFSYEQYF
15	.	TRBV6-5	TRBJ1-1	TGTGCCAGCAGTTACATTACGGACGGGAGTGCTGAAGCTTTCTTT	CASSYITDGSAEAFF
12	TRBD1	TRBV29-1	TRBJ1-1	TGCAGCGCTTCGGGACAGGTGGGAGAAGCTTTCTTT	CSASGQVGEAFF
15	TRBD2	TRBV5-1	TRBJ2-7	TGCGCCAGCAGCTTGGGCGGGGGGCCCCTCGTCGAGCAGTACTTC	CASSLGGGPLVEQYF
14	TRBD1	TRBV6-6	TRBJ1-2	TGTGCCAGCAGACAGACAGGGGAAGGGTTTGGCTACACCTTC	CASRQTGEGFGYTF
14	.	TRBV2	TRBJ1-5	TGTGCCAGCAGTCGGGGGGTGGACAATCAGCCCCAGCATTTT	CASSRGVDNQPQHF
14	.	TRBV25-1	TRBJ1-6	TGTGCCAGCAGTGATCTGGTTTCAGGGTCACCCCTCCACTTT	CASSDLVSGSPLHF
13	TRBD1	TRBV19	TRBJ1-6	TGTGCCAGTAGTTCCAGGGGGGATTCACCCCTCCACTTT	CASSSRGDSPLHF
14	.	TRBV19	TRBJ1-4	TGTGCCAGTAGTATACAGGTTGCTAATGAAAAACTGTTTTTT	CASSIQVANEKLFF
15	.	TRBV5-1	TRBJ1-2	TGCGCCAGCAGACCGCCGACAGGTACTAACTATGGCTACACCTTC	CASRPPTGTNYGYTF
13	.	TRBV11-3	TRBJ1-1	TGTGCCAGCAGCTTAGGGGCACTTACTGAAGCTTTCTTT	CASSLGALTEAFF
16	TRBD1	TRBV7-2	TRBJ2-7	TGTGCCAGCAGCTTAGGGACAGGGGTGTTGTCCTACGAGCAGTACTTC	CASSLGTGVLSYEQYF
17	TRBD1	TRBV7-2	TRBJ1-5	TGTGCCAGCAGCCATTCCCCCGGGACAGGCGGCAATCAGCCCCAGCATTTT	CASSHSPGTGGNQPQHF
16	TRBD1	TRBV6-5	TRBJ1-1	TGTGCCAGCAGTTCCCCGGGACAGGGGGCTTGGACTGAAGCTTTCTTT	CASSSPGQGAWTEAFF
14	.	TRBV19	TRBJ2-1	TGTGCCAGTAGTAACGGCCGCGGCTACAATGAGCAGTTCTTC	CASSNGRGYNEQFF
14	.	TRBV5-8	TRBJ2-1	TGTGCCAGCAGCTTGGGGACAGACTACAATGAGCAGTTCTTC	CASSLGTDYNEQFF
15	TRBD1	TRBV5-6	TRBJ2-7	TGTGCCAGCAGCCCATACCTTGACAGGGCCTACGAGCAGTACTTC	CASSPYLDRAYEQYF
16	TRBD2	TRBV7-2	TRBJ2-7	TGTGCCAGCAGCTTAACTCAAGCGGGGGGGTACTACGAGCAGTACTTC	CASSLTQAGGYYEQYF
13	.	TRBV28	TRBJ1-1	TGTGCCAGCAGGGAACCGGGGAACACTGAAGCTTTCTTT	CASREPGNTEAFF